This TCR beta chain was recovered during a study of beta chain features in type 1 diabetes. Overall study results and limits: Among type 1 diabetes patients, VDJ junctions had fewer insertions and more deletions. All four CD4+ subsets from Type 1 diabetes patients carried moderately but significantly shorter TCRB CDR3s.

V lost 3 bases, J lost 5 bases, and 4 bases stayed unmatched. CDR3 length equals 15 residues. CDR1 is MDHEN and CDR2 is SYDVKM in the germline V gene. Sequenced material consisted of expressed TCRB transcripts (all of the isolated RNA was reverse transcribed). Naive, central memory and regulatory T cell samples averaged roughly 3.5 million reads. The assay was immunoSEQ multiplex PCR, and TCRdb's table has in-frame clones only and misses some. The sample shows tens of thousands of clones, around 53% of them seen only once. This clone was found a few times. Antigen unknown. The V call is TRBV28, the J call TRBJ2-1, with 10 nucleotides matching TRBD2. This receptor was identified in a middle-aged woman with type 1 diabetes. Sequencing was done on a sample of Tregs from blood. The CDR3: CASSFRGLANNEQFF. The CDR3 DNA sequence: TGTGCCAGCAGTTTCAGGGGACTAGCGAACAATGAGCAGTTCTTC.